What follows describes a single T cell receptor beta chain. The antigen is undetermined. V lost 5 bases and J 1 base, leaving 14 bases between the germline ends. Per germline, CDR1 LNHDA and CDR2 SQIVND (reference sequence). The CDR3 extends over 15 amino acids. The protocol was immunoSEQ multiplex PCR, while the TCRdb copy is restricted to in-frame clones and leaves out a portion. The sample lists tens of thousands of clones; around four fifths were seen once. This entry is derived from a study of memory CD4+ T cells and cytomegalovirus serostatus. The sort gate was single viable CD3+CD4+CD8-CD45RO+ cells for memory CD4+ T cells. After thawing, CD4+ T cells were positively selected. Study observations and caveats: Each of approximately 73 CMV-associated TCRbeta sequences occurred in one to five individuals. Suggested: most of the CMV-linked TCR signature lies in CD4+ memory cells.

The J gene is TRBJ1-1, the V gene TRBV19, with a tentative D call TRBD1 (5 bases). The source material was memory CD4+ T cells from blood. This clonotype originated in an adult in good health and CMV-seropositive. For the CDR3, the DNA is TGTGCCAGTAGTCCCCGGGACGGTACGAACACTGAAGCTTTCTTT. Translating gives CASSPRDGTNTEAFF.